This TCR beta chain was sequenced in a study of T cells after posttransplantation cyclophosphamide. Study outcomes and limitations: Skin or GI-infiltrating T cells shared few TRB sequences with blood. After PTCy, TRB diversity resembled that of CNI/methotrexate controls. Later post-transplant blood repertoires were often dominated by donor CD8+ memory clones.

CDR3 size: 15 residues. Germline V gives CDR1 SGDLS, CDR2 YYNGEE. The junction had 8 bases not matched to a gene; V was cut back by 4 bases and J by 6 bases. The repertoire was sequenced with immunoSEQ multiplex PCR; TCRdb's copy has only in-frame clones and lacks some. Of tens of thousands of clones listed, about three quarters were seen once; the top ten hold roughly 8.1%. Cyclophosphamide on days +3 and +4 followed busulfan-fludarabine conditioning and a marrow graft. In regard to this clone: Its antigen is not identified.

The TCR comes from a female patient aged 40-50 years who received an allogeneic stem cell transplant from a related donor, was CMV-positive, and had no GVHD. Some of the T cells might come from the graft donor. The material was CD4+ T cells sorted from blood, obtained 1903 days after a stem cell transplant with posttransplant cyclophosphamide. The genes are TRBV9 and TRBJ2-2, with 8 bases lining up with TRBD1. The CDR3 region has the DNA TGTGCCAGCAGCCCCAGGGGGCTCTCCGCCGGGGAGCTGTTTTTT. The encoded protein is CASSPRGLSAGELFF.